The clone carrying this T cell receptor beta chain showed up just once. This sample was taken from a study of T cells in narcolepsy. Only in-frame clones appear in the TCRdb table, and some are missing; sequencing was by immunoSEQ multiplex PCR. The table shows about 27,000 clones, with around nine tenths occurring only once. V shed 4 bases and J 5 bases; nucleotides not matched to a gene: 8. Germline lookup yields CDR1 SGDLS and CDR2 YYNGEE. There are 14 residues in the CDR3. This clonotype was sampled from a human donor with narcolepsy. J is TRBJ1-1 and V is TRBV9, with 7 bases that match TRBD1. The sample comprised CD45RA- memory CD4+ T cells from PBMCs. CDR3 in amino acids: CASSLQGQNTEAFF. CDR3 DNA sequence: TGTGCCAGCAGCTTACAGGGGCAAAATACTGAAGCTTTCTTT. Complete variable domain (other parts from reference TRBV9 and TRBJ1-1): DSGVTQTPKHLITATGQRVTLRCSPRSGDLSVYWYQQSLDQGLQFLIQYYNGEERAKGNILERFSAQQFPDLHSELNLSSLELGDSALYFCASSLQGQNTEAFFGQGTRLTVV.